The rows below give T cell receptor beta chains drawn from one sample of a study of control samples from healthy donors and cancer patients. Profiled with immunoSEQ multiplex PCR; TCRdb holds only in-frame clones, not every one. The sample holds about 79,000 clones; 90% to 95% are singletons and the top ten take over 1%. The specimen was PBMCs. The receptor source for this set is a woman aged 40 to 49 with lung cancer. Each CDR3 is given with its conserved first and last residue. The D gene is left open where the match is weak.

CDR3 protein: CASSLYSYEQYF
CDR3 length: 12
J gene: TRBJ2-7
V gene: TRBV6-5
D gene: -

CDR3 protein: CASSPSGYGYTF
CDR3 length: 12
J gene: TRBJ1-2
V gene: TRBV11-2
D gene: -

CDR3 protein: CASSGASGGAREQFF
CDR3 length: 15
J gene: TRBJ2-1
V gene: TRBV7-2
D gene: TRBD2

CDR3 protein: CASITPGEQGDTQYF
CDR3 length: 15
J gene: TRBJ2-3
V gene: TRBV6-8
D gene: -

CDR3 protein: CASSNQIKFAAGGNTGELFF
CDR3 length: 20
J gene: TRBJ2-2
V gene: TRBV19
D gene: TRBD2

CDR3 protein: CATSRDTQGSYGYTF
CDR3 length: 15
J gene: TRBJ1-2
V gene: TRBV15
D gene: -

CDR3 protein: CASSWGTGEGYTF
CDR3 length: 13
J gene: TRBJ1-2
V gene: TRBV6-5
D gene: TRBD1

CDR3 protein: CASSVATGHTYEQYF
CDR3 length: 15
J gene: TRBJ2-7
V gene: TRBV9
D gene: -

CDR3 protein: CASSVEGRGTLGETQYF
CDR3 length: 17
J gene: TRBJ2-5
V gene: TRBV9
D gene: -

CDR3 protein: CASSLPVAGAHGYTF
CDR3 length: 15
J gene: TRBJ1-2
V gene: TRBV5-4
D gene: -

CDR3 protein: CASSSLYDTEAFF
CDR3 length: 13
J gene: TRBJ1-1
V gene: TRBV19
D gene: -

CDR3 protein: CASSPRAGKRYTDTQYF
CDR3 length: 17
J gene: TRBJ2-3
V gene: TRBV6-6
D gene: -

CDR3 protein: CASSLGSGGWTDTQYF
CDR3 length: 16
J gene: TRBJ2-3
V gene: TRBV5-4
D gene: TRBD2

CDR3 protein: CASSSGSIADSYGYTF
CDR3 length: 16
J gene: TRBJ1-2
V gene: TRBV28
D gene: -

CDR3 protein: CACREGGNEQFF
CDR3 length: 12
J gene: TRBJ2-1
V gene: TRBV13
D gene: -

CDR3 protein: CASSLRTDTDTQYF
CDR3 length: 14
J gene: TRBJ2-3
V gene: TRBV27
D gene: -

CDR3 protein: CSVAGTVNSPLHF
CDR3 length: 13
J gene: TRBJ1-6
V gene: TRBV29-1
D gene: TRBD1

CDR3 protein: CASSPGTGMGETQYF
CDR3 length: 15
J gene: TRBJ2-5
V gene: TRBV5-1
D gene: TRBD1

CDR3 protein: CASSRTGADTEAFF
CDR3 length: 14
J gene: TRBJ1-1
V gene: TRBV5-4
D gene: TRBD1

CDR3 protein: CASSLIGPGELFF
CDR3 length: 13
J gene: TRBJ2-2
V gene: TRBV5-1
D gene: -

CDR3 protein: CASTLVDRNTEAFF
CDR3 length: 14
J gene: TRBJ1-1
V gene: TRBV7-9
D gene: -

CDR3 protein: CASSPRGGGRLTYEQYF
CDR3 length: 17
J gene: TRBJ2-7
V gene: TRBV18
D gene: -

CDR3 protein: CSGDYRDSTDTQYF
CDR3 length: 14
J gene: TRBJ2-3
V gene: TRBV29-1
D gene: -

CDR3 protein: CASSDGQPAGANVLTF
CDR3 length: 16
J gene: TRBJ2-6
V gene: TRBV25-1
D gene: -